A single sample is the source of the 29 T cell receptor beta chains below, sequenced in a study of identical twins. TCRdb re-called the 5' RACE reads with MiXCR, one entry per CDR3 protein. The sample records some 1,700,000 distinct CDR3 sequences, under 35% being singletons. Sample: cord blood. The receptors come from a newborn girl in good health.

Ten or more counts support this clonotype. CDR3 residues: CSVGSADNEQFF. The CDR3, as DNA: TGCAGCGTTGGGAGCGCGGACAATGAGCAGTTCTTC. The chain carries TRBV29-1 and TRBJ2-1; D call uncertain. The germline gives CDR1 SQVTM, CDR2 ANQGSEA. V gave up 4 bases and J gave up 5 bases, with 9 bases separating them. The CDR3 covers 12 residues.

This sequence joins TRBV28 and TRBJ1-4, with a tentative D call TRBD1 (6 bases). The ends were cut back, 4 bases at V and 0 bases at J, with 24 bases in the middle. Germline-derived CDR1 and CDR2 are MDHEN and SYDVKM. This CDR3 contains 20 residues. CDR3 nucleotide sequence: TGTGCCAGCAGTTCACCCGGGACACCCAATTTAGCCGCAACTAATGAAAAACTGTTTTTT. Amino acid sequence: CASSSPGTPNLAATNEKLFF.

V is TRBV4-1 and J is TRBJ2-4, with TRBD2 identical over 10 bases. Germline V gene lookup returns CDR1 MGHRA and CDR2 YSYEKL. This CDR3 is built from 17 residues. The V gene end was trimmed by 4 bases and the J gene end by 0 bases; junction bases not matched to a gene: 6. CDR3 bases: TGCGCCAGCAGCCCCGGAGGACTAGCGGTAGCCAAAAACATTCAGTACTTC. Translation gives CASSPGGLAVAKNIQYF.

The sample holds a few counts of this clonotype. V and J are TRBV7-2 and TRBJ1-1; possible D gene TRBD1, 6 bases. Trimming pared 4 bases from V and 7 bases from J, leaving 19 bases between. CDR1 is SGHTA and CDR2 is FQGNSA in the germline V gene. This CDR3 spans 15 amino acids. CDR3 amino acids: CASSSQPDRTHEAFF. In nucleotides, the CDR3 is TGTGCCAGCAGCTCGCAGCCCGACAGGACCCATGAAGCTTTCTTT.

The CDR3 DNA reads TGTGCCAGCAGCTTAATGGCTAACACCGGGGAGCTGTTTTTT. Protein sequence: CASSLMANTGELFF. The chain links TRBV7-2 to TRBJ2-2; no clear D gene. Trimming cost V 2 bases and J 2 bases, with 6 bases left between them. The CDR3 is 14 residues long. The germline V gene has CDR1 SGHTA and CDR2 FQGNSA.

This clonotype was seen a handful of times. The chain is built from TRBV7-9 and TRBJ2-1; possibly TRBD2 for D (5 bases). Trimming took 1 base from V and 4 from J, leaving 14 bases between them. This CDR3 region has 16 residues. CDR1 is SEHNR, CDR2 FQNEAQ, per germline (reference sequence). CDR3 sequence reads: CASSLGGAKIYNEQFF. The CDR3 nucleotides read TGTGCCAGCAGCTTAGGGGGAGCCAAGATATACAATGAGCAGTTCTTC.

Points on this clonotype: The junction departs from the called germline gene at one end, perhaps through a read error. The rearrangement uses TRBV25-1 and TRBJ2-3, with a tentative D call TRBD1 (6 bases). Germline CDR1 MGHDK, CDR2 SYGVNS. The CDR3 has 14 residues. CDR3 DNA: TGTGCCAGCAGGCGACAGGTCGGCACAGGTACGCAGTATTTT. Translation: CASRRQVGTGTQYF. Filled out from reference TRBV25-1 and TRBJ2-3, the complete variable domain reads EADIYQTPRYLVIGTGKKITLECSQTMGHDKMYWYQQDPGMELHLIHYSYGVNSTEKGDLSSESTVSRIRTEHFPLTLESARPSHTSQYLCASRRQVGTGTQYFGPGTRLTVL.

The chain employs TRBV20-1 and TRBJ2-1, with TRBD1 as a possible D gene (6 bases). CDR1 is DFQATT and CDR2 is SNEGSKA in the germline V gene (reference sequence). This CDR3 is built from 15 residues. V lost 2 bases and J lost 0, with 11 bases in between. CDR3 in DNA: TGCAGTGCTAGACCTTGGGACACCTCCTACAATGAGCAGTTCTTC. Its translation: CSARPWDTSYNEQFF.

This clonotype was picked up a small number of times. An end of the junction does not agree with germline; a read error may underlie this. The rearrangement uses TRBV2 and TRBJ2-4, with TRBD2 as a possible D gene (7 bases). Looked up from germline, CDR1 is SNHLY and CDR2 is FYNNEI. CDR3 length equals 11 residues. The CDR3: CASSSGLGGDF. CDR3 sequence (DNA): TGTGCCAGCAGTTCCGGACTAGGGGGTGACTTC.

The J gene is TRBJ2-6, the V gene TRBV27, with 7 bases that match TRBD1. The CDR3 loop spans 15 amino acids. V was clipped by 7 bases and J by 1 base; unmatched bases: 4. Germline CDR1 and CDR2: MNHEY and SMNVEV (reference sequence). The CDR3, as DNA: TGTGCCAGCACCCTGACAGGGTCTGGGGCCAACGTCCTGACTTTC. As protein: CASTLTGSGANVLTF.

In its sample, this clonotype was seen a few times. V usage is TRBV12-5 and J usage is TRBJ1-2; D is unresolved. The CDR3 is 11 amino acids. Per germline, CDR1 LGHNT and CDR2 FRNRAP. Trimming cost V 5 bases and J 4 bases, with 5 bases left between them. The CDR3 DNA follows: TGTGCTAGTGGTGACATCTATGGCTACACCTTC. Translation gives CASGDIYGYTF.

This clonotype was seen only a few times. The rearrangement links TRBV20-1 to TRBJ2-1, with 7 bases identical to TRBD2. The germline V gene encodes CDR1 DFQATT and CDR2 SNEGSKA (reference sequence). This CDR3 has 15 amino acids. Trimming took 3 bases from V and 0 from J; bases not matched to a gene: 5. Here the CDR3 reads CSASQRGSSYNEQFF. CDR3 DNA: TGCAGTGCTAGTCAGCGGGGTAGCTCCTACAATGAGCAGTTCTTC.

This clonotype was found many times. The CDR3 reads CASSLSPGSSYNEQFF. Written as DNA, the CDR3 is TGTGCCAGCAGTTTATCCCCAGGGAGCTCCTACAATGAGCAGTTCTTC. The V call is TRBV27, the J call TRBJ2-1; D possibly matches TRBD1 or TRBD2 (5 bases each). The V and J ends lost 0 bases and 0 bases respectively, with 9 bases between them. The CDR3 is 16 amino acids. Germline CDR1 and CDR2: MNHEY and SMNVEV (reference sequence).

This chain joins TRBV24-1 and TRBJ2-2; 7 positions agree with TRBD2. Germline CDR1 reads KGHDR; CDR2 reads SFDVKD. CDR3 length equals 14 residues. The junction had 0 bases not matched to a gene; V was cut back by 0 bases and J by 6 bases. CDR3 sequence: CATSDLRGAGELFF. In nucleotides, the CDR3 is TGTGCCACCAGTGATTTGCGGGGGGCCGGGGAGCTGTTTTTT.

This clonotype was detected only a few times. V is TRBV20-1 and J is TRBJ2-3; 7 nucleotides agree with TRBD2. The CDR3 has 15 amino acids. V lost 2 bases and J lost 0; bases outside the gene matches: 5. Germline values: CDR1 DFQATT, CDR2 SNEGSKA (reference sequence). The CDR3, as DNA: TGCAGTGCTAGAACAGCGGGATATAGCACAGATACGCAGTATTTT. This translates into CSARTAGYSTDTQYF.

In this sample, this clonotype turned up a few times. The chain links TRBV13 to TRBJ1-1; 7 bases align to TRBD1. Germline CDR1 reads PRHDT; CDR2 reads FYEKMQ (reference sequence). This CDR3 has 14 residues. V dropped 11 bases and J dropped 1; count of bases not matched to a gene: 10. In nucleotides, the CDR3 is TGTGCCGCGGCGAGGGGACAGCCGAACACTGAAGCTTTCTTT. This codes for CAAARGQPNTEAFF.

This clonotype turned up a few times. The CDR3 DNA sequence: TGTGCCAGCAGTTACGGTCGGGGTTTGGGCTACGAGCAGTACTTC. The encoded protein is CASSYGRGLGYEQYF. The V gene is TRBV6-5, the J gene TRBJ2-7, with a possible D match to TRBD2 (5 bases). The CDR3 is made up of 15 amino acids. V was pared by 2 bases and J by 3 bases, with 14 bases between. The germline CDR1 and CDR2 sequences are MNHEY and SVGAGI.

This clonotype showed up just a few times. The rearrangement joins TRBV7-2 to TRBJ1-1, with unresolved D. The CDR3 length is 13 residues. Trimming cost V 1 base and J 6 bases, with 9 bases left between them. Germline CDR1 reads SGHTA; CDR2 reads FQGNSA. The CDR3 DNA is TGTGCCAGCAGCTTAGAGGACGGCGCTGAAGCTTTCTTT. This translates into CASSLEDGAEAFF.

The gene calls are TRBV4-1 and TRBJ1-5; D remains unclear. There are 15 residues in the CDR3. Per germline, CDR1 MGHRA and CDR2 YSYEKL. V lost 0 bases and J lost 5, with 11 bases in between. In nucleotides, the CDR3 is TGCGCCAGCAGCCAAGATGATTATCTCTATCAGCCCCAGCATTTT. Residues: CASSQDDYLYQPQHF.

This clonotype was detected only a few times. This sequence joins TRBV20-1 and TRBJ2-5; possible D gene TRBD2, 6 bases. V was clipped by 0 bases and J by 6 bases, with 17 bases between them. Germline V gene sequence: CDR1 DFQATT, CDR2 SNEGSKA (reference sequence). The CDR3 runs 15 residues. The CDR3 protein is CSARDGWGDGKTQYF. As DNA, the CDR3 is TGCAGTGCTAGAGATGGGTGGGGGGATGGGAAGACCCAGTACTTC.

This clonotype was seen a handful of times. This chain links TRBV20-1 with TRBJ2-1, with D maybe TRBD1 (5 bases). V dropped 1 base and J dropped 9 bases, with 10 bases sitting between them. Germline loops: CDR1 DFQATT, CDR2 SNEGSKA (reference sequence). CDR3 length equals 12 residues. The CDR3 DNA follows: TGCAGTGCTAGAGGGGGCCGGGTTGAGCAGTTCTTC. The encoded protein is CSARGGRVEQFF.

J is TRBJ2-3 and V is TRBV20-1, with unresolved D. The ends were cut back, 5 bases at V and 2 bases at J, with 5 bases in the middle. Germline V CDR1 and CDR2: DFQATT, SNEGSKA (reference sequence). This CDR3 is 11 amino acids long. The CDR3 bases are TGCAGTGCTGCCGACACAGATACGCAGTATTTT. Translation: CSAADTDTQYF.

The J gene is TRBJ2-2, the V gene TRBV19; D remains ambiguous. The germline V gene encodes CDR1 LNHDA and CDR2 SQIVND (reference sequence). V was pared by 1 base and J by 7 bases, with 4 bases between. This CDR3 comprises 12 residues. DNA of the CDR3: TGTGCCAGTAGTATAGCTCTCGGGGAGCTGTTTTTT. Amino acids: CASSIALGELFF.

The genes are TRBV20-1 and TRBJ2-6, with a tentative D call TRBD1 (5 bases). Germline values: CDR1 DFQATT, CDR2 SNEGSKA (reference sequence). This CDR3 contains 15 residues. Trimming shortened V by 3 bases and J by 0 bases, and 9 bases separated the two germline ends. The CDR3 spells CSASQGSSGANVLTF. For the CDR3, the DNA is TGCAGTGCTAGTCAGGGCAGCTCTGGGGCCAACGTCCTGACTTTC.

The genes are TRBV29-1 and TRBJ2-7; a weak D match, TRBD2 (7 bases). The CDR3 contains 14 residues. Germline V gene data show CDR1 as SQVTM and CDR2 as ANQGSEA. Trimming pared 4 bases from V and 3 bases from J, leaving 16 bases between. The CDR3 DNA reads TGCAGCGTTGCGCGGGGGCCCAGCGGCTACGAGCAGTACTTC. Its protein is CSVARGPSGYEQYF.

This clonotype has a handful of counts. The chain uses TRBV5-1 and TRBJ1-4, with 11 nucleotides matching TRBD1. Unmatched junction bases numbered 6, after V lost 4 bases and J lost 7 bases. Germline V gene lookup returns CDR1 SGHRS and CDR2 YFSETQ. The CDR3 is 15 residues long. The CDR3 loop reads CASSRPGTGGEKLFF. The CDR3 region has the DNA TGCGCCAGCAGCAGACCCGGGACAGGGGGTGAAAAACTGTTTTTT.

The J gene is TRBJ2-5, the V gene TRBV4-1; D unclear. Judging by the DNA end, TRBJ2-7 fits better; the J call may be wrong. CDR1 and CDR2 (germline): MGHRA, YSYEKL. CDR3 length: 16 residues. CDR3 in amino acids: CASSQGRLVPNYEQYF. CDR3 DNA sequence: TGCGCCAGCAGCCAAGGACGTTTAGTTCCAAACTACGAGCAGTACTTC.

CDR3 amino acids: CASSESGETDEQYF. CDR3 in DNA: TGCGCCAGCAGTGAGTCGGGGGAGACGGATGAGCAGTACTTC. The chain uses TRBV10-1 and TRBJ2-5; D tentatively reads TRBD1 or TRBD2 (5 bases each). V gave up 0 bases and J gave up 11 bases, with 16 bases separating them. The CDR3 totals 14 residues. Germline loops: CDR1 WNHNN, CDR2 SYGVQD (reference sequence).

This clonotype has more than one count but fewer than ten. This rearrangement joins TRBV4-1 to TRBJ2-1; 15 nucleotides align to TRBD2. The CDR3 is 16 amino acids. The V gene end was trimmed by 4 bases and the J gene end by 7 bases; junction bases not matched to a gene: 5. Germline loops: CDR1 MGHRA, CDR2 YSYEKL. CDR3 DNA: TGCGCCAGCAGCCGGGTTGGACTAGCGGGAGGGAATGAGCAGTTCTTC. Translation gives CASSRVGLAGGNEQFF.